This TCR beta chain is drawn from a study of Ad26.COV2.S vaccination and SARS-CoV-2 variants (dated by TCRdb to the early 2020s). About the investigation overall: Donors in the vaccine arm were drawn from COV1001, a phase I-IIa trial of Ad26.COV2.S in healthy adults that was multicentre, randomized, double-blind and placebo-controlled. Ad26.COV2.S was administered intramuscularly at 5 x 10^10 or 1 x 10^11 viral particles, either as a single shot or as two shots given 56 days apart. The specificity and breadth of SARS-CoV-2-reactive T cell receptors after Ad26.COV2.S vaccination were assessed by TCRbeta repertoire sequencing. The TCR-sequenced set comprised about 30 samples: around 20 Ad26.COV2.S vaccine recipients, 5 placebo recipients and 8 SARS-CoV-2 convalescent individuals. Trial participants were randomized into five groups of five, in which low-dose or high-dose Ad26.COV2.S was given once or twice, or placebo was given on both occasions. Blinding of investigators to trial group allocation was maintained during experiments and outcome assessment. What the work shows at the level of the full study, not this receptor alone: After vaccination, substantial breadth of spike-specific CD8+ and CD4+ T cell responses was reported. Comparable non-spike TCR breadth was observed between vaccine and placebo recipients, consistent with only spike being contained in the vaccine. The authors noted that the TCR breadth and depth analyses may have underestimated total T cell responses. Compared with placebo recipients, Ad26.COV2.S recipients showed higher spike-specific TCR breadth (P = 0.0014). The study was not powered for comparison of responses between vaccine doses or regimens.

With regard to this clone: Its antigen is not yet known. No qualities accompany the bases; no much larger clone lies one base away.

The treatment or condition label, as the study defines it: about 20 received Ad26.COV2.S at low or high dose, single or two shots; about 5 received placebo; per-sample allocation not given. For vaccine and placebo recipients, the sequenced repertoires came from samples collected on day 63 after the first injection. Between 29 July and 7 August 2020, Cohort 1b enrolled some 25 adults aged 18-55 years at one site in Boston, USA. Ad26.COV2.S consisted of a replication-incompetent adenovirus type 26 vector by which a prefusion-stabilized SARS-CoV-2 spike protein from the original Wuhan strain was expressed. The immunoSEQ Assay was the method used to sequence TCRbeta CDR3 regions. After extraction, genomic DNA underwent amplification by bias-controlled multiplex PCR, followed by high-throughput sequencing. For the original study's pipeline: Collapsing and filtering of sequences were performed to quantify the absolute abundance of each unique TCRbeta CDR3 region. T cell fraction was estimated by normalizing TCRbeta template counts to usable DNA, which was measured by amplifying reference genes present in all nucleated cells. Repertoire TCRs were annotated as SARS-CoV-2-specific when V gene, CDR3 amino acid sequence and J gene were exactly matched to a known reactive TCR set. The reference SARS-CoV-2 TCR set was obtained from MIRA and was filtered for enrichment in COVID-19-positive ImmuneCODE repertoires, whereby public or cross-reactive TCRs were removed. Using the MIRA antigens, annotated TCRs were further analysed by specific ORF or by position within an ORF. Depth was the summed frequency of annotated unique rearrangements, while breadth was defined as annotated unique rearrangements over total unique productive rearrangements. TCR breadth was compared between groups using two-sided Wilcoxon rank-sum tests. Drawn from immuneACCESS, this table holds only the in-frame rearrangements with V and J called that TCRdb kept. Clones are partly lost; checked studies trace under half to an unresolved V gene and leave the rest unexplained. For V, J and clone size, that table is used; D and trimming come from the DNA. This sample lists hundreds of thousands of clones; about 88% were detected once. 2% to 3% of the sample lies in the top ten.

From a lookup of the germline V gene (reference sequence), CDR1 and CDR2 are LNHDA and SQIVND. Relative to germline, V is missing 3 bases and J is missing 6 bases, with 9 bases of the junction outside any gene match. From cysteine to phenylalanine, the CDR3 is 15 amino acids long. CDR3 DNA only is kept here, 45 bases in frame from base 1. The sequence was collected from a person between 18 and 65 years old who received the Ad26.COV2.S COVID-19 vaccine or a placebo. The starting material was peripheral blood, obtained in a trial of Ad26.COV2.S vaccine versus placebo. The chain couples TRBV19 to TRBJ2-3; TRBD2 lines up with 7 middle nucleotides. DNA sequence: TGTGCCAGTAGTATTTCGGAGGGAGGGCCTGATACGCAGTATTTT. Translated, this is CASSISEGGPDTQYF.